This T cell receptor (beta chain) was found in a study of preoperative IRX-2 immunotherapy in early breast cancer. Unmatched junction bases numbered 3, after V lost 6 bases and J lost 5 bases. CDR3 size: 12 residues. Per the germline V gene, CDR1 is MDHEN and CDR2 is SYDVKM. Described treatment: preoperative locoregional IRX-2 cytokine immunotherapy. Samples came from a phase Ib trial of preoperative locoregional IRX-2 cytokine immunotherapy. Sequenced by immunoSEQ multiplex PCR; TCRdb stores in-frame clones only, minus some. The sample shows about 98,000 clones, approximately 90% of them seen only once. For this clone: Other DNA sequences within the sample encode an identical CDR3.

The sample here was tumor tissue, taken after IRX-2 immunotherapy. This clonotype originated in a human donor with breast cancer. The chain has TRBV28 and TRBJ1-2; 7 bases line up with TRBD1. CDR3 coding DNA: TGTGCCAGCAGCTGGACAGGTTATGGCTACACCTTC. Translated: CASSWTGYGYTF.